The 29 T cell receptor beta chains given below trace back to one sample, sequenced in a study of blood T cell repertoires in COVID-19. Measured with immunoSEQ multiplex PCR; TCRdb has only the in-frame clones, and not every one. The sample has roughly 200,000 clones; about 85% are singletons. The sample taken for sequencing was peripheral blood. The origin of the receptors is a woman in her thirties or forties with COVID-19, enrolled during active disease.

The genes are TRBV2 and TRBJ2-2, with D tentatively TRBD2 (6 bases). V lost 6 bases, J lost 0 bases, and 14 bases lay in between. Germline V gene lookup returns CDR1 SNHLY and CDR2 FYNNEI. The CDR3 sequence is 16 residues long. This CDR3 reads CASSESGPANTGELFF. Here the CDR3 DNA reads TGTGCCAGCAGCGAAAGCGGGCCCGCGAACACCGGGGAGCTGTTTTTT.

The genes are TRBV27 and TRBJ1-5; 7 nucleotides line up with TRBD1. CDR1 and CDR2 from the germline V gene are MNHEY and SMNVEV (reference sequence). The CDR3 extends over 15 amino acids. The trim removed 3 bases at V and 1 base at J, leaving 3 bases unmatched. The CDR3 DNA reads TGTGCCAGCAGTTTCCAGGGACAGAGCAATCAGCCCCAGCATTTT. Encoded protein: CASSFQGQSNQPQHF.

The chain couples TRBV5-8 to TRBJ1-1, with D possibly matching TRBD1 (5 bases). Germline V gene lookup returns CDR1 SGHTS and CDR2 YDEGEE. CDR3 size: 16 residues. The ends were cut back, 0 bases at V and 4 bases at J, with 16 bases in the middle. CDR3 DNA: TGTGCCAGCAGCTTGGAAACAATCGGGAGGGGCACTGAAGCTTTCTTT. Translation gives CASSLETIGRGTEAFF.

The V and J genes are TRBV18 and TRBJ2-7; 7 nucleotides line up with TRBD1. The CDR3 has 15 amino acids. Germline V gene lookup returns CDR1 KGHSH and CDR2 LQKENI. The J segment lost 1 base and the V segment lost 3 bases, leaving 6 bases of the junction unmatched. The CDR3 loop is CASSPRQGISYEQYF. As DNA, the CDR3 is TGTGCCAGCTCACCCCGACAGGGAATATCCTACGAGCAGTACTTC.

This clone was seen only a few times. The V call is TRBV7-7, the J call TRBJ2-1, with 10 nucleotides matching TRBD2. The CDR3 has 15 residues. CDR1 and CDR2 (germline): SSHAT, FNYEAQ (reference sequence). V was clipped by 5 bases and J by 9 bases; unmatched bases: 10. CDR3 sequence (DNA): TGTGCCAGCAGCCCGGGGGGACTAGCGTCGGGTGAGCAGTTCTTC. Its translation: CASSPGGLASGEQFF.

The gene calls are TRBV14 and TRBJ1-2, with 8 nucleotides matching TRBD1. The CDR3 is 13 residues long. With V trimmed by 9 bases and J by 6 bases, 9 bases remained unmatched. Germline values: CDR1 SGHDN, CDR2 FVKESK. In nucleotides, the CDR3 is TGTGCCAGTGCGGACAGGGATCGGAATGGCTACACCTTC. Amino acids: CASADRDRNGYTF.

There are a few counts of this clone. V usage is TRBV2 and J usage is TRBJ2-1, with TRBD2 identical over 10 bases. The CDR3 is 12 residues long. Germline V gives CDR1 SNHLY, CDR2 FYNNEI. With 3 bases clipped from V and 15 bases from J, the junction kept 5 bases outside the gene matches. CDR3 amino acids: CASSESIAGGFF. CDR3 coding DNA: TGTGCCAGCAGTGAGTCAATAGCGGGGGGGTTCTTC.

CDR3 nucleotides: TGTGCCAGCAGCTTAGACAGGTTCAGTCCTAGTCAGCCCCAGCATTTT. Translation: CASSLDRFSPSQPQHF. The J gene is TRBJ1-5, the V gene TRBV7-8, with a tentative D call TRBD1 (5 bases). The CDR3 is 16 amino acids. Trimming removed 1 base at V and 6 bases at J, with 16 bases between. From germline, CDR1 is SGHVS and CDR2 FQNEAQ.

The CDR3 protein is CASSLVLAGGPGSHEQYF. The CDR3 DNA follows: TGTGCCAGCAGCTTGGTTCTAGCGGGAGGGCCTGGGTCCCACGAGCAGTACTTC. V usage is TRBV5-6 and J usage is TRBJ2-7, with 12 bases aligning to TRBD2. V was pared by 0 bases and J by 5 bases, with 12 bases of the junction left unmatched. Germline V lookup: CDR1 SGHDT, CDR2 YYEEEE. This CDR3 contains 18 residues.

This clone showed up just a few times. V and J are TRBV4-2 and TRBJ2-2; TRBD1 agrees at 9 bases. The CDR3 sequence is 18 residues long. CDR1 is LGHNA, CDR2 YNFKEQ, per germline. The junction had 10 bases not matched to a gene; V was cut back by 4 bases and J by 1 base. CDR3 bases: TGTGCCAGCAGCCTAGGGGACAGGGCATTTCGGAACACCGGGGAGCTGTTTTTT. Residues: CASSLGDRAFRNTGELFF.

V gene TRBV5-1 combines with J gene TRBJ1-1; D perhaps matches TRBD1 (6 bases). The V and J ends lost 7 bases and 1 base respectively, with 17 bases between them. Germline V gene lookup returns CDR1 SGHRS and CDR2 YFSETQ. CDR3 size: 15 residues. In DNA, the CDR3 is TGCGCCAGCGGCTACGGGGACACTTCGAACACTGAAGCTTTCTTT. This sequence encodes CASGYGDTSNTEAFF.

The CDR3 protein is CASSTDRGVNQPQHF. CDR3 DNA: TGTGCCAGCTCAACGGACAGGGGAGTGAATCAGCCCCAGCATTTT. The chain links TRBV18 to TRBJ1-5; 9 bases agree with TRBD1. CDR3 length: 15 amino acids. Germline assignment: CDR1 KGHSH and CDR2 LQKENI. Trimming took 5 bases from V and 4 from J; bases not matched to a gene: 6.

This clone has more than one count but fewer than ten. The CDR3 sequence is CASSFSLTDGYTF. The CDR3 DNA is TGTGCCAGCAGCTTTAGCCTGACGGATGGCTACACCTTC. V is TRBV7-9 and J is TRBJ1-2; no clear D. In germline, CDR1 is SEHNR, CDR2 FQNEAQ (reference sequence). CDR3 length: 13 residues. The V gene lost 3 bases and the J gene lost 6 bases, with 11 bases spanning the gap.

This chain links TRBV11-2 with TRBJ1-1; D gene unclear. The CDR3 has 15 residues. Trimming removed 2 bases at V and 7 bases at J, with 17 bases between. CDR1 is SGHAT, CDR2 FQNNGV, per germline. CDR3 bases: TGTGCCAGCAGCTTACTAGCCGGGTGGGAGGGTGAAGCTTTCTTT. It translates to CASSLLAGWEGEAFF.

A single count supports this clone. The rearrangement links TRBV20-1 to TRBJ2-7, with D maybe TRBD2 (5 bases). CDR1 is DFQATT, CDR2 SNEGSKA, per germline (reference sequence). CDR3 length: 11 amino acids. Trimming removed 5 bases from V and 3 bases from J, with 8 bases in between. CDR3 sequence: CSAWTGYEQYF. The CDR3 DNA sequence: TGCAGTGCTTGGACTGGCTACGAGCAGTACTTC.

Worth noting for this clone: This sample includes further DNA sequences coding for the same CDR3. The J gene is TRBJ1-2, the V gene TRBV7-9; unclear D gene. The CDR3 covers 13 residues. V was trimmed by 1 base and J by 2 bases, leaving 5 bases between them. Germline-derived CDR1 and CDR2 are SEHNR and FQNEAQ (reference sequence). This CDR3 reads CASSLGQNYGYTF. The CDR3 DNA reads TGTGCCAGCAGCTTAGGACAAAACTATGGCTACACCTTC.

The chain has TRBV27 and TRBJ1-1; D not certain. The CDR3 has 14 residues. CDR1 is MNHEY and CDR2 is SMNVEV in the germline V gene (reference sequence). With 2 bases removed from V and 1 base from J, the gap between germline ends came to 8 bases. The CDR3 region is CASSLLGGNTEAFF. CDR3 DNA: TGTGCCAGCAGTTTACTAGGAGGGAACACTGAAGCTTTCTTT.

This clone is medium-sized (0.01 to 0.1%) in the sample. The rearrangement uses TRBV2 and TRBJ2-3; D possibly corresponds to TRBD2 (6 bases). CDR3 size: 11 residues. V was pared by 11 bases and J by 8 bases, with 14 bases between. Germline V gene sequence: CDR1 SNHLY, CDR2 FYNNEI. The chain's CDR3 is CAPLAAGTQYF. Here the CDR3 DNA reads TGTGCCCCCCTCGCAGCGGGTACGCAGTATTTT.

The chain couples TRBV25-1 to TRBJ1-2; possible D gene TRBD1, 6 bases. The length of the CDR3 is 13 residues. V lost 8 bases and J 4 bases, leaving 14 bases between the germline ends. The germline CDR1 and CDR2 sequences are MGHDK and SYGVNS. CDR3 sequence reads: CASRHRETYGYTF. The CDR3 nucleotides read TGTGCCAGCCGCCACAGGGAGACCTATGGCTACACCTTC.

V and J are TRBV7-9 and TRBJ1-2; D is possibly TRBD1 (6 bases). Germline values: CDR1 SEHNR, CDR2 FQNEAQ (reference sequence). V shed 7 bases and J shed 3 bases, with 21 bases lying between them. This CDR3 has 16 amino acids. The CDR3 region has the DNA TGTGCCAGCACCAACCCCGGACACCCAGGGGACTATGGCTACACCTTC. Encoded protein: CASTNPGHPGDYGYTF.

The rearrangement links TRBV24-1 to TRBJ2-7; D is ambiguous. The germline V gene has CDR1 KGHDR and CDR2 SFDVKD. The CDR3 is 14 amino acids. V gave up 6 bases and J gave up 1 base, with 12 bases separating them. CDR3 in amino acids: CATSRVNLSYEQYF. CDR3 DNA sequence: TGTGCCACCAGTCGCGTGAACCTTTCCTACGAGCAGTACTTC.

V usage is TRBV10-1 and J usage is TRBJ1-1; 8 bases fit TRBD1. There are 16 residues in the CDR3. Germline CDR1 is WNHNN and CDR2 is SYGVQD (reference sequence). Germline trimming cut 3 bases from V and 4 bases from J; bases unmatched to any gene: 10. The CDR3 nucleotides read TGCGCCAGCAGTGAATCCGACAGGGGTTGGAGCACTGAAGCTTTCTTT. The encoded protein is CASSESDRGWSTEAFF.

This chain links TRBV7-8 with TRBJ2-7; D may be TRBD2 (6 bases). CDR1 and CDR2 from the germline V gene are SGHVS and FQNEAQ. V lost 5 bases to trimming and J lost 0 bases, with 11 bases between them. The CDR3 sequence is 14 residues long. The CDR3 coding sequence is TGTGCCAGCAGCCCCGGACTAAGCTCCTACGAGCAGTACTTC. Translation: CASSPGLSSYEQYF.

The gene calls are TRBV19 and TRBJ1-2; no clear D gene. Per germline, CDR1 LNHDA and CDR2 SQIVND (reference sequence). This CDR3 has 18 amino acids. Trimming cost V 0 bases and J 0 bases, with 17 bases left between them. The CDR3 reads CASSIEFESTLSNYGYTF. CDR3 DNA sequence: TGTGCCAGTAGTATAGAATTCGAGTCGACACTTTCTAACTATGGCTACACCTTC.

The chain combines TRBV6-1 with TRBJ1-2; D uncertain. CDR3 length: 12 residues. Trimming stripped 2 bases from V and 5 bases from J, with 6 bases between. Germline assignment: CDR1 MNHNS and CDR2 SASEGT. The CDR3 coding sequence is TGTGCCAGCAGTGAATCAACTTATGGCTACACCTTC. As protein: CASSESTYGYTF.

Details on this clone: Relative to the germline gene, one junction end is altered; a read error may explain this. The chain uses TRBV4-1 and TRBJ2-1; TRBD2 aligns across 10 bases. Germline V gives CDR1 MGHRA, CDR2 YSYEKL. This CDR3 comprises 13 residues. CDR3 nucleotide sequence: TGCGCCAGCAGCCACATAGCGGGAGGCCCGCCGGTCTTC. Protein sequence: CASSHIAGGPPVF.

The chain couples TRBV3-1 (or the pseudogene TRBV3-2) to TRBJ1-1; maybe TRBD1 (5 bases). The V gene's germline CDR1 is LGHDT and CDR2 YNNKEL (reference sequence). This CDR3 has 15 residues. Trimming took off 3 bases at V and 5 bases at J, with 16 bases between the two ends. CDR3 sequence: CASSQEWGDLTEAFF. The DNA for the CDR3 is TGTGCCAGCAGCCAGGAATGGGGGGATTTGACTGAAGCTTTCTTT.

V and J are TRBV5-4 and TRBJ2-3; weak D call: TRBD1 (6 bases). The V gene lost 4 bases and the J gene lost 6 bases, with 15 bases spanning the gap. The CDR3 has 14 residues. Germline loops: CDR1 SGHNT, CDR2 YYREEE (reference sequence). The CDR3: CASSPDNRADTQYF. The CDR3 DNA reads TGTGCCAGCAGCCCCGACAACAGGGCGGATACGCAGTATTTT.

This chain uses TRBV11-2 with TRBJ1-1; D possibly corresponds to TRBD1 (6 bases). The length of the CDR3 is 16 residues. Germline V gene sequence: CDR1 SGHAT, CDR2 FQNNGV. V was cut by 0 bases and J by 0 bases, with 11 bases left in between. CDR3 DNA sequence: TGTGCCAGCAGCTTAGAGGGGGGGCTCCTGAACACTGAAGCTTTCTTT. It translates to CASSLEGGLLNTEAFF.